This entry describes one T cell receptor (beta chain). Its antigen is unidentified. One end of the junction does not line up with germline, which may come from a read error. This record belongs to a study of vaccination effects on CD4 cells after COVID-19. General study findings and limits: Healthy vaccinees had only 1 of 255 vaccine-induced clones cross-react with common cold coronaviruses.

Some clones are missing from TCRdb's copy, which holds only in-frame ones; the method was immunoSEQ multiplex PCR. The sample holds 25,000 to 30,000 clones, about 80% seen once. Before sequencing, viral peptide pools were used by the ViraFEST assay to expand antigen-specific CD4+ T cells. The culture ran for roughly 10 days before CD4+ T cells were isolated. Nucleocapsid antibody tests were negative, and the vaccine recipients had no prior SARS-CoV-2 infection. Wells each received around 2.1 million PBMC, cultured with around 9.6 IU/ml IL-2 and 10 ug/ml peptides. Both day 3 and day 7 saw half the medium replaced with IL-2 medium. Germline V gene sequence: CDR1 SGHNT, CDR2 YYREEE (reference sequence). CDR3 length: 12 residues.

Specimen: CD4+ T cells from PBMCs cultured with SARS-CoV-2 spike peptides, collected before COVID-19 vaccination. This sequence was found in a human donor who received a COVID-19 vaccine. The rearrangement joins TRBV5-4 to TRBJ2-4; 10 nucleotides line up with TRBD1. The CDR3 DNA follows: TGTGCCAGCAGCTTGGATGACAGGGGGCTGAGATTC. Protein product: CASSLDDRGLRF.